This note documents a single T cell receptor beta chain sequence. Its target antigen remains unknown. No per-base quality is available; no much larger clone lies one base away. Reading from cysteine to phenylalanine, the CDR3 counts 17 amino acids. Only the CDR3 region is kept as DNA, spanning 51 bases read in frame from base 1. V is pared back by 2 bases and J by 1 base, with 17 bases lying between the germline termini. From the germline V gene, CDR1 is MDHEN and CDR2 is SYDVKM. The cohort comprised more than 550 healthy bone marrow donors. All cohort members were sampled while nominally healthy, although unrecorded immune exposures were likely present. The donor was CMV seronegative and was included in the group of around 320 seronegative cohort members. A peripheral blood sample was collected from each donor, and TCR beta sequencing was performed on peripheral blood mononuclear cells. The Qiagen DNeasy Blood Extraction Kit was used to extract genomic DNA from the blood cell samples.

This specimen comes from a study of cytomegalovirus exposure and HLA in healthy donors (TCRdb year 2017). Describing the broader study: In an earlier analysis of approximately 640 of the donors, 276 Gb of sequence data and 120 million or so unique TCR beta sequences from 180 million or so T cells were reported. About 310 gigabases of sequencing data and some 85 million unique TCR sequences were included in an early release covering about 600 HLA-typed donors. Among the approximately 430 genotyped donors, more than 70% belonged to the genetic ancestry cluster associated with self-reported Caucasian donors. The study aimed to test whether cataloging public T cell receptors could reveal signatures of past pathogen exposure. Using immunosequencing, the study profiled T cell repertoires from around 680 subjects and related those repertoires to cytomegalovirus serostatus. In addition to the first cohort of about 650 subjects, a separate validation cohort of 120 different subjects was used. The study combined high-throughput TCR immunosequencing, statistical association of individual TCRs with disease status, and machine learning to predict cytomegalovirus infection status. A later analysis re-analyzed previously published TCR beta repertoires from about 600 donors and added high-resolution HLA genotyping to study TCR occurrence patterns. Rather than drawing on any new phenotypic data, the later analysis identified candidate immune exposures from TCR beta sequences and the way those sequences occurred across donors. An earlier analysis of more than 450 of the donors used high-throughput TCR beta sequencing to judge whether each TCR beta V gene segment behaved as functional or pseudogenic. Donor age, sex, ethnicity and CMV serostatus were collected together with the repertoire data. A later genetic analysis used genome-wide SNP genotypes for about 60% of the roughly 700 donors, treating that subset as a discovery cohort. Every repertoire in the discovery cohort had been generated on one and the same sequencing platform. Class I and class II HLA loci were covered by the typing at four-digit resolution. Typing coverage varied by locus: roughly 629-640 donors for A, B, C, DRB1 and DQB1; 522 for DQA1; approximately 610 for DPA1; approximately 490 for DPB1. Four to six DR-DQ haplotypes were handled as single units for association and clustering, since linkage in the cohort was strong. Among roughly 400 genotyped donors of the cohort, an average of approximately 240,000 unique TCR beta nucleotide sequences was sequenced per donor, of which about 18% were non-productive. Overall study results and their limits: A total of 164 TCR beta chains were listed by the study as associated with cytomegalovirus. Several of the top co-occurrence clusters appeared to be linked to parvovirus B19, influenza, CMV and Epstein-Barr virus, according to a later analysis. Most TCR sequences were seen in very few donors, while some public TCRs were found in many individuals. In an earlier analysis of fewer than 700 of the donors, most TCR beta V segments appeared in productive rearrangements about 90% or about 30% of the time, broadly matching IMGT annotations. According to the authors, the approach could potentially be generalized to other disease states and immunological phenotypes. A later genetic analysis associated a missense DCLRE1C variant with V-gene and J-gene trimming of TCR beta chains, and an independent cohort replicated the association. Most CMV-associated TCR beta chains appeared to be HLA-restricted in a later analysis, and the HLA associations seemed to be driven largely by CMV exposure. A cluster of highly shared sequence variants was judged likely to be a technical artifact of the sequencing pipeline. Specific HLA alleles were associated with some 15,000 TCR beta sequences at a false discovery rate of 0.05 in a later analysis. Correlated functional status among segregating V segments might be attributable to linkage disequilibrium, but an unknown experimental factor could not be ruled out. When HLA alleles, especially DR and DQ, strongly co-occurred, TCR associations were difficult to assign to individual alleles. Some IMGT-functional V segments, including TRBV6-2 and TRBV6-3, could not be distinguished by the 87-base-pair reads and were therefore excluded. A later analysis found that TCR association rates varied across HLA loci, with DRB1 alleles showing the most associated TCRs and HLA-C alleles the fewest. A later analysis found that HLA-associated TCR beta chains were more clonally expanded and had lower generation probabilities than equally common non-associated chains. Because counts were too low, about 18 rarely observed V segments, including chromosome 9 orphons, were excluded from the earlier analysis of around 640 of the donors. A few of the identified cytomegalovirus-associated TCR beta chains were confirmed in vitro to be specific for cytomegalovirus antigens. Because HLA typing was missing for some donors at each locus, association tests included only the typed subset. Presence/absence analyses assumed roughly uniform sequencing depth across donors, an assumption that may not hold. This cohort had only TCR beta chains sequenced, and the lack of alpha or paired-chain data limited which features could be detected. According to a later genetic analysis, donors in an Asian-associated ancestry cluster had fewer N-insertions in productive TCRs than the approximately 700-donor mean. Immune exposure information for the cohort was limited to CMV serostatus. A further reported finding was that TCR beta sequences accurately predicted the HLA-A and HLA-B alleles for most subjects in the first cohort. The classifier was reported to diagnose cytomegalovirus status with high specificity and sensitivity in both the original and validation cohorts.

Library preparation employed the immunoSEQ multiplex PCR assay. For the multiplex PCR, a mixture combining 60 forward primers for TCR Vbeta segments and 13 reverse primers for TCR Jbeta segments was used. A multiplex PCR assay on genomic DNA amplified the CDR3 region of rearranged TCR beta genes. The Illumina HiSeq System was used to sequence the amplified TCR beta libraries as 87-base-pair reads. The authors' analysis ran thus. In a later analysis, roughly 80 million unique TCR beta chains were counted across the roughly 700 repertoires, and roughly 11 million of these chains were shared by at least two donors. To remove PCR and sequencing errors, raw reads were error-corrected and collapsed into unique sequences using a nearest-neighbor algorithm that merged closely related sequences. Alignment of CDR3 sequences to IMGT reference sequences was used to assign V, D and J gene segments. For a sequence to be retained, a match of at least six nucleotides was required to both a V gene segment and a J gene segment. Rearrangements were classified as productive when the CDR3 lacked stop codons and remained in frame with V and J, and all other rearrangements were classified as non-productive. CDR3 was defined according to IMGT convention as the region running from the second conserved V-encoded cysteine to the conserved J-encoded phenylalanine. The earlier analysis of some 600 of the donors excluded sequences that lacked an unambiguous match to a single V gene segment. An earlier analysis of 587 of the donors called V segments functional above 56.7% productive rearrangements and segregating when the between-donor standard deviation exceeded 5%. A statistical classification framework was built to diagnose cytomegalovirus status from the catalog of TCR beta chain sequences. V and J gene assignment, in a later analysis, came from comparing TCR nucleotide sequences with IMGT/GENE-DB human TR gene sequences. A later analysis assigned CDR3 sequences and most-parsimonious VDJ recombination scenarios with the TCRdist pipeline. In a later analysis, each TCR beta chain was defined by its CDR3 amino acid sequence together with its V-gene family, and reads lacking a unique V-gene family were excluded. As a way to deal with suspected cross-contamination and a sequencing artifact, a later analysis dropped roughly 600 nucleotide sequences that were highly shared and had low generation probability. For each public chain, a later analysis derived a clonal expansion index from normalized ranks of inferred template counts within each repertoire. Generation probabilities in a later analysis came from a VDJ recombination model fitted to out-of-frame rearrangements, and those results were checked against IGoR. Hypergeometric tests were used in a later analysis to score TCR-TCR, TCR-HLA and TCR-CMV co-occurrence, with a repertoire-size bias correction applied to the TCR pairs. To estimate false discovery rates, a later analysis permuted the HLA or CMV assignments 20 times. In a later analysis, co-occurring TCRs were grouped using DBSCAN, with TCRdist sequence similarity added in when clustering inside HLA-allele-positive subsets. Repertoires with fewer than 30,000 or more than 120,000 public chains were left out of co-occurrence clustering, as were about five repertoires with anomalous nucleotide sharing. Drawn from immuneACCESS, this table holds only the in-frame rearrangements with V and J called that TCRdb kept. Clones are partly lost; checked studies trace under half to an unresolved V gene and leave the rest unexplained. That table furnishes V, J and clone size, whereas the DNA furnished D and trimming. Recorded for this sample are roughly 290,000 clones; about four fifths of them occurred a single time. Of the sample, roughly 0.31% is held by the ten largest clones.

Sequencing used PBMCs. The rearrangement joined TRBV28 to TRBJ1-2, with a tentative D gene TRBD1 over 5 matching bases. This receptor was taken from a girl aged 2 to 10 in good health and CMV-seronegative. The encoded CDR3 is CASSLRVRQRVNYGYTF. The DNA is TGTGCCAGCAGTTTACGTGTCCGACAGAGAGTTAACTATGGCTACACCTTC.